A single sample gave rise to the 15 T cell receptor beta chains below, sequenced in a study of T cells in Graves' hyperthyroidism and ophthalmopathy. The source material, RNA transcripts, was used to amplify TCR beta CDR3 regions. The TCR CDR3 was amplified in a first-round RT-PCR using the HTBI primer set. MiXCR, run by TCRdb on the multiplex PCR reads, gives a single entry per CDR3 protein. Of about 400,000 distinct CDR3 sequences detected, about 15% appear once; the ten largest clones hold less than 35%. The sequencing input was blood. All receptors derive from a woman aged 25 to 39 with Graves' hyperthyroidism.

In its sample, this clonotype was seen many times. This chain joins TRBV7-2 and TRBJ1-1; D unclear. Germline-derived CDR1 and CDR2 are SGHTA and FQGNSA. The germline V and J ends were trimmed by 5 bases and 0 bases, with 13 bases remaining between them. This CDR3 has 15 amino acids. The CDR3 loop is CASSLSGGVNTEAFF. The CDR3 DNA follows: TGTGCCAGCAGCCTCTCTGGCGGGGTGAACACTGAAGCTTTCTTT.

The J gene is TRBJ1-4, the V gene TRBV6-6; D remains ambiguous. Germline CDR1 MNHNY, CDR2 SVGAGI (reference sequence). Trimming removed 0 bases from V and 5 bases from J, with 4 bases in between. The CDR3 extends over 13 amino acids. The CDR3 loop reads CASSYSLNEKLFF. For the CDR3, the DNA is TGTGCCAGCAGTTACTCCCTAAATGAAAAACTGTTTTTT.

This clonotype was seen at least ten times. The chain combines TRBV12-3 or TRBV12-4 with TRBJ2-2; weak D call: TRBD1 (6 bases). The CDR3 is 15 amino acids. V was trimmed by 1 base and J by 4 bases, leaving 10 bases between them. The CDR3 loop is CASSLDRVGTGELFF. The CDR3 DNA is TGTGCCAGCAGTTTAGACAGGGTTGGCACCGGGGAGCTGTTTTTT.

This clonotype has just a few counts. Mismatch with germline at one junction end may stem from a read error. The chain has TRBV3-1 and TRBJ2-2, with 9 bases aligning to TRBD2. CDR1 and CDR2 from the germline V gene are LGHDT and YNNKEL (reference sequence). The CDR3 contains 15 residues. The chain's CDR3 is CVSSHGLAKTGELFF. The CDR3 DNA reads as TGTGTCAGCAGCCACGGACTAGCGAAAACCGGGGAGCTGTTTTTT.

This clonotype was recorded at least ten times. This sequence joins TRBV27 and TRBJ2-1, with TRBD2 identical over 15 bases. CDR3 size: 15 residues. After removal of 6 bases from V and 4 bases from J, the junction contained 1 base not matched to a gene. Germline loops: CDR1 MNHEY, CDR2 SMNVEV (reference sequence). The CDR3 DNA is TGTGCCAGCAGAGGACTAGCGGGAGGGTACAATGAGCAGTTCTTC. Encoded protein: CASRGLAGGYNEQFF.

This clonotype showed up just a few times. The CDR3 DNA is TGTGCCAGCAGCTTCCAGACAGGGCCAACCGCTAACTATGGCTACACCTTC. Its translation is CASSFQTGPTANYGYTF. V gene TRBV5-4 combines with J gene TRBJ1-2, with TRBD1 matching over 7 bases. CDR3 length equals 17 residues. The germline V gene encodes CDR1 SGHNT and CDR2 YYREEE (reference sequence). Trimming cost V 2 bases and J 0 bases; bases outside gene matches: 10.

There are many counts of this clonotype. This rearrangement joins TRBV6-6 to TRBJ2-7; perhaps D is TRBD1 or TRBD2 (5 bases each). Looked up from germline, CDR1 is MNHNY and CDR2 is SVGAGI (reference sequence). The CDR3 length is 16 residues. Trimming stripped 0 bases from V and 3 bases from J, with 15 bases between. The CDR3 nucleotides are TGTGCCAGCAGTTACTCAGACCCCAGGGACGGCTACGAGCAGTACTTC. Translation: CASSYSDPRDGYEQYF.

This clonotype was detected a few times. This chain uses TRBV27 with TRBJ2-2; 7 nucleotides match TRBD2. From germline, CDR1 is MNHEY and CDR2 SMNVEV (reference sequence). This CDR3 region has 15 residues. Trimming cost V 6 bases and J 3 bases; bases outside gene matches: 7. Written as DNA, the CDR3 is TGTGCCAGCAGAGGTGAACTAGCGTACACCGGGGAGCTGTTTTTT. Amino acid sequence: CASRGELAYTGELFF.

The chain combines TRBV7-2 with TRBJ2-2, with 9 bases that match TRBD1. The CDR3 runs 16 residues. The germline V gene has CDR1 SGHTA and CDR2 FQGNSA. V dropped 6 bases and J dropped 0; count of bases not matched to a gene: 5. CDR3 DNA: TGTGCCAGCAGGGGACAGGGCGGGGCGAACACCGGGGAGCTGTTTTTT. This codes for CASRGQGGANTGELFF. Looking up the rest from reference TRBV7-2 and TRBJ2-2 gives the full variable domain: GAGVSQSPSNKVTEKGKDVELRCDPISGHTALYWYRQSLGQGLEFLIYFQGNSAPDKSGLPSDRFSAERTGGSVSTLTIQRTQQEDSAVYLCASRGQGGANTGELFFGEGSRLTVL.

The rearrangement joins TRBV13 to TRBJ2-7; 12 bases line up with TRBD2. CDR1 PRHDT and CDR2 FYEKMQ come from the germline V gene (reference sequence). The CDR3 runs to 16 residues. J gave up 2 bases and V 4 bases, and 6 bases lay outside the gene matches. CDR3 in DNA: TGTGCCAGCAGCTCACGGACTAGCGGGATGACCTACGAGCAGTACTTC. It codes for CASSSRTSGMTYEQYF.

This clonotype appeared a few times. The V call is TRBV28, the J call TRBJ1-6; perhaps TRBD1 as D (5 bases). V was pared by 3 bases and J by 0 bases, with 15 bases between. The CDR3 sequence is 18 residues long. Germline V gives CDR1 MDHEN, CDR2 SYDVKM. The CDR3 loop is CASSLKTAPISYNSPLHF. CDR3 in DNA: TGTGCCAGCAGTTTGAAGACAGCTCCCATCTCCTATAATTCACCCCTCCACTTT.

The chain combines TRBV18 with TRBJ2-1; no reliable D call. The ends were cut back, 1 base at V and 5 bases at J, with 9 bases in the middle. There are 14 residues in the CDR3. Germline lookup yields CDR1 KGHSH and CDR2 LQKENI. The CDR3 region has the DNA TGTGCCAGCTCACCACTCAAGGAGAACAATGAGCAGTTCTTC. This codes for CASSPLKENNEQFF.

The V and J genes are TRBV11-3 and TRBJ2-5; D may be TRBD1 or TRBD2 (6 bases each). The CDR3 totals 14 residues. Per germline, CDR1 SGHNT and CDR2 YENEEA. The germline V and J ends were trimmed by 1 base and 7 bases, with 13 bases remaining between them. CDR3 sequence: CASSLVGGGGTQYF. In nucleotides, the CDR3 is TGTGCCAGCAGCTTAGTCGGGGGCGGAGGGACCCAGTACTTC.

V gene TRBV6-2 or TRBV6-3 combines with J gene TRBJ1-5; D gene uncertain. Trimming pared 3 bases from V and 0 bases from J, leaving 6 bases between. The V gene's germline CDR1 is MNHEY and CDR2 SVGEGT. This CDR3 is 14 amino acids long. CDR3 DNA: TGTGCCAGCAGTTATCTGGGTAGCAATCAGCCCCAGCATTTT. It encodes CASSYLGSNQPQHF.

There are many counts of this clonotype. V is TRBV3-1 and J is TRBJ2-1, with 10 bases matching TRBD2. Germline lookup yields CDR1 LGHDT and CDR2 YNNKEL (reference sequence). CDR3 length equals 14 residues. V shed 4 bases, J shed 6 bases, and the junction held 3 bases outside the gene matches. The CDR3 DNA follows: TGTGCCAGCAGCCTACTAGCGGGAATCAATGAGCAGTTCTTC. Residues: CASSLLAGINEQFF.